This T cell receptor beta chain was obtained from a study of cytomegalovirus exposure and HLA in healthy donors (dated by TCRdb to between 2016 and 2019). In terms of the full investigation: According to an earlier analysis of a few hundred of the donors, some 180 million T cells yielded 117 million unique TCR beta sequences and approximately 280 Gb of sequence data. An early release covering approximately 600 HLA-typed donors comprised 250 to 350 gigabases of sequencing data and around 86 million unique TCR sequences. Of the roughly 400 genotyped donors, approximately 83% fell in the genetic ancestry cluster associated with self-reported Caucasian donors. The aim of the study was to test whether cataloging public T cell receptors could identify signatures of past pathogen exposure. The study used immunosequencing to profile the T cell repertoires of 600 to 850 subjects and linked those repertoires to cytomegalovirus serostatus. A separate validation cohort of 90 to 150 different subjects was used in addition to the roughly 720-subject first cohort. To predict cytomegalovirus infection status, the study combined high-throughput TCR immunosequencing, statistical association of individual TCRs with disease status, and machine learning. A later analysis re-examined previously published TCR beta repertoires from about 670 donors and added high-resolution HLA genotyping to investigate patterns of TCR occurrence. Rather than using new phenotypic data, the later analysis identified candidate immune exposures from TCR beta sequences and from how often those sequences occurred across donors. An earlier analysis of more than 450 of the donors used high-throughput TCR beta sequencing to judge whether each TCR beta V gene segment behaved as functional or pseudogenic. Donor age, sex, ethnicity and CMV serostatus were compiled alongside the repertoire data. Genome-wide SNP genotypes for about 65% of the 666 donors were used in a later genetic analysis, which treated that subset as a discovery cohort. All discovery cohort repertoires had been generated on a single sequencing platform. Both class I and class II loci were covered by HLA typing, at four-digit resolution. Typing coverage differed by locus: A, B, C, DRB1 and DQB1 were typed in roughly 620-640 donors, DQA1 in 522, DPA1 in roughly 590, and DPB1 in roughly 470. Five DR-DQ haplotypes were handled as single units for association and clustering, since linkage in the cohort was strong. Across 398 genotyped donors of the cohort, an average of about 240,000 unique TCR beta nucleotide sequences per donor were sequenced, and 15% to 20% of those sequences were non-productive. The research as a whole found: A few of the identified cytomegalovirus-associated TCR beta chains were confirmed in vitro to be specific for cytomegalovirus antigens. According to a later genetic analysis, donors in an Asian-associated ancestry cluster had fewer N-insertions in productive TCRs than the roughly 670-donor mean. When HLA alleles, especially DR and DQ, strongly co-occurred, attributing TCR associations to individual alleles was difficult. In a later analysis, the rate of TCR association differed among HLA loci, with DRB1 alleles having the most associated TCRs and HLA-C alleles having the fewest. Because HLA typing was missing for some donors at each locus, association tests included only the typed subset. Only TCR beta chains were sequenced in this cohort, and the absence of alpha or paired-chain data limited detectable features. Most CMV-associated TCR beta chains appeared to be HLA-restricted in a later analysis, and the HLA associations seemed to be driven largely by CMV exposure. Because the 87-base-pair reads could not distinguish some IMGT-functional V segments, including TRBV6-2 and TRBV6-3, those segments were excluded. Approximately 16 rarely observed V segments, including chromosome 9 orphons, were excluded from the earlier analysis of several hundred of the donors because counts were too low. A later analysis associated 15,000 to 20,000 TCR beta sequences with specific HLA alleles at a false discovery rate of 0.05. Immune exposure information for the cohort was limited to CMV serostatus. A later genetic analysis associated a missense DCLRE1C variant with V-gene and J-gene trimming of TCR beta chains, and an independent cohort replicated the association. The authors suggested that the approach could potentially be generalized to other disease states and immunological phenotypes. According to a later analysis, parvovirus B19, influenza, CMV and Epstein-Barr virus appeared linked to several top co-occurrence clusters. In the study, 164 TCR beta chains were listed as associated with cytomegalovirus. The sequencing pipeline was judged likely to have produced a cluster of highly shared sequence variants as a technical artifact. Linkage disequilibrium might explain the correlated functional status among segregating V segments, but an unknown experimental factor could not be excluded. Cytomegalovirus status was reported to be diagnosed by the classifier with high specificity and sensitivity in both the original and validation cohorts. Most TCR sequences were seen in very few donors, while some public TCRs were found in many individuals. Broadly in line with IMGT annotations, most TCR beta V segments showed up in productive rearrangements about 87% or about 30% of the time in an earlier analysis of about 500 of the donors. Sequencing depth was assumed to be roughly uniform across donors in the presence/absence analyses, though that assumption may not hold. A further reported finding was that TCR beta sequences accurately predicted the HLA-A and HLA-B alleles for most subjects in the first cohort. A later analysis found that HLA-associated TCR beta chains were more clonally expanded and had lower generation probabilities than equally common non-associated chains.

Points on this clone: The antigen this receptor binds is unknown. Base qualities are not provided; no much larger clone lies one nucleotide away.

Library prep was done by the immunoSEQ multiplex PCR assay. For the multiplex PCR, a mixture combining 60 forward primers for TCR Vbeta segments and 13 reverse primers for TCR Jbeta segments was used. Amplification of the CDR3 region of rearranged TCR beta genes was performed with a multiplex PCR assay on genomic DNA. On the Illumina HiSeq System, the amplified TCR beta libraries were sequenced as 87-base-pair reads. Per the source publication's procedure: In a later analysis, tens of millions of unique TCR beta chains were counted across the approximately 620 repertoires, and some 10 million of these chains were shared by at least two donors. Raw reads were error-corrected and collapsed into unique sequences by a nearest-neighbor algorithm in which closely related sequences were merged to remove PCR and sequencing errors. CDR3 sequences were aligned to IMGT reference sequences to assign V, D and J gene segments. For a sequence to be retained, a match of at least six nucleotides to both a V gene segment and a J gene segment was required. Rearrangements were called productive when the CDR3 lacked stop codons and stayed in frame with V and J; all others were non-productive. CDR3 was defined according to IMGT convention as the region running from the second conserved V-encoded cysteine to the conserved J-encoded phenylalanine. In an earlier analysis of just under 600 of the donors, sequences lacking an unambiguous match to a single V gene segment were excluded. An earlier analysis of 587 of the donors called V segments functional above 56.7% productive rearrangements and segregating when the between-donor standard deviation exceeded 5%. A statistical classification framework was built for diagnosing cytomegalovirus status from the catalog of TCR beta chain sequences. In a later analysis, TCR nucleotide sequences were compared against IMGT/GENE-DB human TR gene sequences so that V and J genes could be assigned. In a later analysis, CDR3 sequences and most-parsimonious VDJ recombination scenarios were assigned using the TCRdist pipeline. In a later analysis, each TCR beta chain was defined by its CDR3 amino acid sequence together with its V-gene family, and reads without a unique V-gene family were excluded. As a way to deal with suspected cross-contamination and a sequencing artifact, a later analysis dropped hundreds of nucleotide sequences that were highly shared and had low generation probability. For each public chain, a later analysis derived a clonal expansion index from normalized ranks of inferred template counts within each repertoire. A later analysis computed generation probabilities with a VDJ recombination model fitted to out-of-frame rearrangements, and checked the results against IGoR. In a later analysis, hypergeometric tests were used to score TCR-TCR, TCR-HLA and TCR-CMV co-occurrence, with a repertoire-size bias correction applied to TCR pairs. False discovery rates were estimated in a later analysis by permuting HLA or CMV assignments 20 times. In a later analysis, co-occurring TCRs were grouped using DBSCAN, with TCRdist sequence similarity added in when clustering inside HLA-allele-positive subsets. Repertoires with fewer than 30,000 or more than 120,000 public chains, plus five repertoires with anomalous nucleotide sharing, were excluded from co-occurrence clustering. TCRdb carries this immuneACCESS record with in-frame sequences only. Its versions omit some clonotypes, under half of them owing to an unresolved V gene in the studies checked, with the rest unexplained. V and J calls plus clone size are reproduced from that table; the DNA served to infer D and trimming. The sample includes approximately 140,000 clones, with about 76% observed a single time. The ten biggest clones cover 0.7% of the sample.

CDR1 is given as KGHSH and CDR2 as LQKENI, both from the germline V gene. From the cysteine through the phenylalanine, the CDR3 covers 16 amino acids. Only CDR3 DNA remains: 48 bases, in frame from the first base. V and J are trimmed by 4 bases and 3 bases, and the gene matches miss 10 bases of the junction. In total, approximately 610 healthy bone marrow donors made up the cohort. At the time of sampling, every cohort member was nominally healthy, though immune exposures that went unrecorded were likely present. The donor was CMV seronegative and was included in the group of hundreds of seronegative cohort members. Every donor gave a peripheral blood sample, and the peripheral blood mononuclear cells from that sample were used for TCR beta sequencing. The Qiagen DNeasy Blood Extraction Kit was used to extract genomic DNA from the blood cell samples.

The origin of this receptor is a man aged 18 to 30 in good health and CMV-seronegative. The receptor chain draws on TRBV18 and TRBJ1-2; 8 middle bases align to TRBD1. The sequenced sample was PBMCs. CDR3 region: CASSQSWQGADYGYTF. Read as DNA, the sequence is TGTGCCAGCTCACAGTCTTGGCAGGGGGCGGACTATGGCTACACCTTC.